Following are 32 T cell receptor beta chains from one sample sequenced in a study of OX40 agonist ivuxolimab in advanced cancers. Library preparation was by the immunoSEQ multiplex PCR assay. Imported from immuneACCESS, the table was reduced by TCRdb to in-frame sequences with V and J called. These copies leave out some clones; in studies compared against another copy, an unresolved V gene accounts for under half, and the cause of the remainder is not known. For this sample there are tens of thousands of clones; around 90% appear just once. The ten largest clonotypes hold just over 14% of the sample. The source material was CD4+ or CD8+ T cells sorted from blood, sampled in a trial of the OX40 agonist ivuxolimab. These receptors all come from an adult with an advanced solid tumor such as melanoma, head and neck, liver or kidney cancer.

The chain joins TRBV7-9 to TRBJ2-1, with D perhaps matching TRBD2 (6 bases). The CDR3 has 15 residues. V lost 7 bases and J 7 bases, leaving 20 bases between the germline ends. The V gene's germline CDR1 is SEHNR and CDR2 FQNEAQ (reference sequence). The CDR3 region is CASTQLGGPGNEQFF. The CDR3 coding sequence is TGTGCCAGCACTCAGCTCGGGGGTCCCGGGAATGAGCAGTTCTTC.

V usage is TRBV7-1 and J usage is TRBJ1-2; D is possibly TRBD1 (6 bases). TRBV7-1 is marked as an open reading frame, function uncertain. V was cut by 6 bases and J by 3 bases, with 11 bases left in between. CDR3 length: 13 amino acids. The chain's CDR3 is CASRQGSHYGYTF. The CDR3 DNA reads as TGTGCCAGCAGACAGGGATCCCACTATGGCTACACCTTC.

This rearrangement joins TRBV28 to TRBJ1-3; D is unresolved. Trimming left V 6 bases short and J 1 base short, with 10 bases between. The CDR3 covers 14 residues. From germline, CDR1 is MDHEN and CDR2 SYDVKM. CDR3 coding DNA: TGTGCCAGCAGCAGACTTGGGTCTGGAAACACCATATATTTT. This sequence encodes CASSRLGSGNTIYF.

The chain employs TRBV5-1 and TRBJ1-1; the match to TRBD1 covers 9 bases. V was pared by 0 bases and J by 8 bases, with 11 bases of the junction left unmatched. This CDR3 has 16 amino acids. The germline V gene encodes CDR1 SGHRS and CDR2 YFSETQ. CDR3 nucleotide sequence: TGCGCCAGCAGCTTGGCCCCCGGGACAGGGATTTCCGAAGCTTTCTTT. This encodes CASSLAPGTGISEAFF.

The rearrangement uses TRBV7-9 and TRBJ2-3; D perhaps matches TRBD1 (5 bases). In germline, CDR1 is SEHNR, CDR2 FQNEAQ (reference sequence). The V and J ends lost 1 base and 4 bases respectively, with 6 bases between them. CDR3 length: 13 residues. The CDR3 loop is CASSLVTADTQYF. The CDR3 coding sequence is TGTGCCAGCAGCTTAGTGACAGCAGATACGCAGTATTTT.

The V and J genes are TRBV2 and TRBJ1-5; 8 nucleotides agree with TRBD1. The trim removed 6 bases at V and 2 bases at J, leaving 6 bases unmatched. Germline V CDR1 and CDR2: SNHLY, FYNNEI. The length of the CDR3 is 15 residues. CDR3 sequence (DNA): TGTGCCAGCAGCCCCGACAGGGGTGGCAATCAGCCCCAGCATTTT. Amino acids: CASSPDRGGNQPQHF.

The V and J genes are TRBV10-3 and TRBJ2-1, with D unclear. Deletions cut 11 bases from V and 7 bases from J, with 21 bases between. Germline CDR1 reads ENHRY; CDR2 reads SYGVKD. CDR3 size: 14 residues. In DNA, the CDR3 is TGTGCCGCGCAAGGTAGCCCCGTGGCGAATGAGCAGTTCTTC. This sequence encodes CAAQGSPVANEQFF.

V and J are TRBV7-3 and TRBJ2-1, with TRBD1 identical over 9 bases. The CDR3 contains 15 residues. Germline trimming cut 5 bases from V and 6 bases from J; bases unmatched to any gene: 8. The germline gives CDR1 SGHTA, CDR2 FQGTGA. The CDR3 sequence: CASSGTGGASNEQFF. The CDR3 DNA is TGTGCCAGCAGCGGAACAGGGGGCGCCTCCAATGAGCAGTTCTTC.

This rearrangement joins TRBV7-8 to TRBJ2-5; D ambiguous. The germline V gene has CDR1 SGHVS and CDR2 FQNEAQ. There are 12 residues in the CDR3. Trimming pared 6 bases from V and 5 bases from J, leaving 10 bases between. In DNA form, the CDR3 reads TGTGCCAGCAGATCCGCCGGGGAGACCCAGTACTTC. Amino acid sequence: CASRSAGETQYF.

The chain recombines TRBV6-6 with TRBJ1-4; no reliable D call. Germline assignment: CDR1 MNHNY and CDR2 SVGAGI (reference sequence). V lost 2 bases and J 5 bases, leaving 6 bases between the germline ends. The CDR3 runs 13 residues. The CDR3 DNA sequence: TGTGCCAGCAGTTACGTGGCGAATGAAAAACTGTTTTTT. This gives the protein CASSYVANEKLFF.

This clone was picked up one time. The genes are TRBV9 and TRBJ2-2; 7 bases are a match to TRBD2. CDR3 length: 17 residues. Trimming cost V 0 bases and J 3 bases; bases outside gene matches: 8. Germline CDR1 and CDR2: SGDLS and YYNGEE. The CDR3, as DNA: TGTGCCAGCAGCGTAGGGCAGCGGGAACGAGACACCGGGGAGCTGTTTTTT. Translating gives CASSVGQRERDTGELFF.

The chain recombines TRBV9 with TRBJ1-3, with D maybe TRBD1 (5 bases). The CDR3 is 14 amino acids. Per the germline V gene, CDR1 is SGDLS and CDR2 is YYNGEE. V gave up 0 bases and J gave up 1 base, with 5 bases separating them. The CDR3 DNA follows: TGTGCCAGCAGCGTAGCAGGGTCTGGAAACACCATATATTTT. Translation gives CASSVAGSGNTIYF. Drawing the rest from reference TRBV9 and TRBJ1-3, the complete variable domain is DSGVTQTPKHLITATGQRVTLRCSPRSGDLSVYWYQQSLDQGLQFLIQYYNGEERAKGNILERFSAQQFPDLHSELNLSSLELGDSALYFCASSVAGSGNTIYFGEGSWLTVV.

The chain has TRBV4-2 and TRBJ1-1; no reliable D call. Per the germline V gene, CDR1 is LGHNA and CDR2 is YNFKEQ. The CDR3 loop spans 13 amino acids. Trimming removed 8 bases from V and 0 bases from J, with 10 bases in between. Here the CDR3 reads CASRTEMNTEAFF. In DNA, the CDR3 is TGTGCCAGCCGAACCGAAATGAACACTGAAGCTTTCTTT.

The V call is TRBV5-8, the J call TRBJ1-1, with unresolved D. CDR1 SGHTS and CDR2 YDEGEE come from the germline V gene. This CDR3 is built from 13 residues. V lost 0 bases to trimming and J lost 0 bases, with 3 bases between them. The CDR3 DNA sequence: TGTGCCAGCAGCTTGGTAATGAACACTGAAGCTTTCTTT. Protein product: CASSLVMNTEAFF.

A single count supports this clone. The chain is built from TRBV15 and TRBJ2-7; D could derive from TRBD1 or TRBD2 (5 bases each). Trimming pared 0 bases from V and 3 bases from J, leaving 18 bases between. The length of the CDR3 is 17 residues. CDR1 and CDR2 (germline): LNHNV, YYDKDF (reference sequence). The CDR3 is CATSREVEGRGFYEQYF. Written as DNA, the CDR3 is TGTGCCACCAGCAGAGAAGTAGAGGGACGGGGATTCTACGAGCAGTACTTC.

This rearrangement joins TRBV5-1 to TRBJ2-7; D might be TRBD2 (6 bases). V was pared by 5 bases and J by 2 bases, with 11 bases between. The CDR3 is 13 amino acids. The germline V gene has CDR1 SGHRS and CDR2 YFSETQ. As DNA, the CDR3 is TGCGCCAGCAGAGTCGGCGGGACCTACGAGCAGTACTTC. It is translated as CASRVGGTYEQYF.

This chain connects TRBV27 to TRBJ1-2, with a weak D call TRBD1 (5 bases). The CDR3 runs 15 residues. Per germline, CDR1 MNHEY and CDR2 SMNVEV (reference sequence). Trimming took off 3 bases at V and 0 bases at J, with 11 bases between the two ends. The CDR3 DNA sequence: TGTGCCAGCAGTTTGACAGCGAACGCTAACTATGGCTACACCTTC. Translated, it gives CASSLTANANYGYTF.

V is TRBV25-1 and J is TRBJ1-5; possible D gene TRBD1, 6 bases. CDR1 and CDR2 (germline): MGHDK, SYGVNS. Trimming cost V 6 bases and J 3 bases, with 15 bases left between them. The CDR3 is made up of 15 amino acids. The CDR3 region has the DNA TGTGCCAGCAGGGTAGGGGGAGGAGACAATCAGCCCCAGCATTTT. Its translation is CASRVGGGDNQPQHF.

The J gene is TRBJ2-7, the V gene TRBV28, with D hard to call. The length of the CDR3 is 15 residues. The germline V gene encodes CDR1 MDHEN and CDR2 SYDVKM. The germline V and J ends were trimmed by 1 base and 1 base, with 11 bases remaining between them. The CDR3 DNA reads as TGTGCCAGCAGTTTATTGACTGAGCAATCCTACGAGCAGTACTTC. It is translated as CASSLLTEQSYEQYF.

In this sample, this clone turned up once. The chain joins TRBV7-2 to TRBJ2-1, with no clear D. This CDR3 is built from 12 residues. The V gene lost 6 bases and the J gene lost 9 bases, with 12 bases spanning the gap. CDR1 and CDR2 (germline): SGHTA, FQGNSA. This CDR3 is CASSPPLVEQFF. CDR3 nucleotide sequence: TGTGCCAGCAGTCCTCCCCTTGTTGAGCAGTTCTTC. Full variable domain (rest looked up from reference TRBV7-2 and TRBJ2-1): GAGVSQSPSNKVTEKGKDVELRCDPISGHTALYWYRQSLGQGLEFLIYFQGNSAPDKSGLPSDRFSAERTGGSVSTLTIQRTQQEDSAVYLCASSPPLVEQFFGPGTRLTVL.

The gene calls are TRBV27 and TRBJ2-7; 9 positions match TRBD1. Trimming at V came to 6 bases and at J to 0 bases, leaving 3 bases not matched to a gene. This CDR3 has 14 residues. Germline-derived CDR1 and CDR2 are MNHEY and SMNVEV (reference sequence). The CDR3 DNA reads TGTGCCAGCAGGGACAGGGGCTACTCCTACGAGCAGTACTTC. Translating it yields CASRDRGYSYEQYF.

The chain combines TRBV29-1 with TRBJ2-1; D is uncertain. Trimming pared 0 bases from V and 6 bases from J, leaving 9 bases between. The germline V gene has CDR1 SQVTM and CDR2 ANQGSEA. The CDR3 sequence is 13 residues long. The CDR3 DNA is TGCAGCGTTGAAGATCTGCGGAGCAATGAGCAGTTCTTC. Protein: CSVEDLRSNEQFF.

J is TRBJ2-7 and V is TRBV28, with D possibly matching TRBD2 (5 bases). The CDR3 loop spans 13 amino acids. CDR1 is MDHEN, CDR2 SYDVKM, per germline. Trimming removed 4 bases at V and 2 bases at J, with 9 bases between. CDR3 region: CASSYAEAYEQYF. The CDR3 bases are TGTGCCAGCAGTTACGCGGAGGCCTACGAGCAGTACTTC.

This chain links TRBV2 with TRBJ2-7; 7 bases are a match to TRBD2. The junction had 12 bases not matched to a gene; V was cut back by 8 bases and J by 2 bases. Germline values: CDR1 SNHLY, CDR2 FYNNEI. This CDR3 has 15 amino acids. The CDR3 protein is CASWGGESIPYEQYF. CDR3 DNA sequence: TGTGCCAGCTGGGGAGGGGAATCAATCCCCTACGAGCAGTACTTC.

A single count supports this clone. The genes are TRBV16 and TRBJ2-5; D may be TRBD1 (6 bases). This CDR3 contains 12 residues. Germline V gives CDR1 KGHSY, CDR2 FQNENV. Trimming shortened V by 3 bases and J by 5 bases, and 7 bases separated the two germline ends. The CDR3 nucleotides read TGTGCCAGCAGCCAGCAGGGGGAGACCCAGTACTTC. Amino acid sequence: CASSQQGETQYF.

The chain recombines TRBV10-3 with TRBJ2-1; D may correspond to TRBD1 or TRBD2 (6 bases each). Germline V gene lookup returns CDR1 ENHRY and CDR2 SYGVKD. Trimming pared 0 bases from V and 10 bases from J, leaving 19 bases between. CDR3 length equals 16 residues. The CDR3 loop reads CAISESWRGWVWEQFF. The CDR3 coding sequence is TGTGCCATCAGTGAGTCGTGGAGGGGGTGGGTATGGGAGCAGTTCTTC.

The sample holds one count of this clone. The chain couples TRBV7-6 to TRBJ2-1; 7 nucleotides line up with TRBD2. The V gene's germline CDR1 is SGHVS and CDR2 FNYEAQ. The CDR3 is made up of 14 amino acids. After removal of 2 bases from V and 6 bases from J, the junction contained 4 bases not matched to a gene. CDR3 DNA: TGTGCCAGCAGCTTAAAGCTAGCGGCCAATGAGCAGTTCTTC. This gives the protein CASSLKLAANEQFF.

This rearrangement joins TRBV4-3 to TRBJ1-4; D remains unclear. With 4 bases removed from V and 4 bases from J, the gap between germline ends came to 13 bases. Germline lookup yields CDR1 LGHNA and CDR2 YSLEER. The CDR3 length is 15 residues. CDR3 protein: CASSRLTALNEKLFF. The CDR3 nucleotides are TGCGCCAGCAGCCGACTGACGGCACTTAATGAAAAACTGTTTTTT.

The chain joins TRBV6-5 to TRBJ2-7, with 11 bases that match TRBD2. Losses at the gene ends were 5 bases for V and 2 bases for J; bases not matched to a gene: 2. This CDR3 region has 14 residues. Germline CDR1 and CDR2: MNHEY and SVGAGI. CDR3: CASSPGLAAYEQYF. For the CDR3, the DNA is TGTGCCAGCAGTCCGGGACTAGCGGCCTACGAGCAGTACTTC.

This rearrangement joins TRBV7-9 to TRBJ1-2; 7 nucleotides match TRBD1. With V trimmed by 5 bases and J by 8 bases, 14 bases remained unmatched. CDR1 is SEHNR, CDR2 FQNEAQ, per germline (reference sequence). The CDR3 is 15 amino acids. CDR3 DNA sequence: TGTGCCAGCAGCCTGCCCCCACAGGGGTCAGAAGGCTACACCTTC. Its protein is CASSLPPQGSEGYTF.

This chain uses TRBV4-2 with TRBJ2-3; D not resolved. This CDR3 region has 15 residues. V gave up 0 bases and J gave up 4 bases, with 11 bases separating them. Germline assignment: CDR1 LGHNA and CDR2 YNFKEQ. The CDR3 here is CASSQEPTPPDTQYF. DNA for the CDR3: TGTGCCAGCAGCCAAGAACCGACTCCCCCAGATACGCAGTATTTT.

The chain recombines TRBV5-1 with TRBJ2-1; 14 bases agree with TRBD2. Germline loops: CDR1 SGHRS, CDR2 YFSETQ. The trim removed 1 base at V and 0 bases at J, leaving 12 bases unmatched. CDR3 length: 21 residues. The CDR3 nucleotides are TGCGCCAGCAGCTTGAGGGAGTCCGGGACTAGCGGGAGCCACTCCTACAATGAGCAGTTCTTC. Translated, it gives CASSLRESGTSGSHSYNEQFF. The complete variable domain, with remaining parts taken from reference TRBV5-1 and TRBJ2-1, reads KAGVTQTPRYLIKTRGQQVTLSCSPISGHRSVSWYQQTPGQGLQFLFEYFSETQRNKGNFPGRFSGRQFSNSRSEMNVSTLELGDSALYLCASSLRESGTSGSHSYNEQFFGPGTRLTVL.